The source of this TCR beta chain is a study of CD8+CD57+ T cells in acquired aplastic anemia. Across the whole study: Mean yield of DNA from sorted CD4+ and CD8+ cells was approximately 3 ug.

This clonotype was counted once. A much larger clone lies one base from this, so it may be a read error. The CDR3 loop spans 15 amino acids. Germline CDR1 reads SGDLS; CDR2 reads YYNGEE. An expansion of CD8+CD57+ cells by flow cytometry had been shown in patients chosen for sequencing. Researchers used genomic DNA as the template to profile TCR beta VDJ and CDR3. Using its own MiXCR run on the reads, TCRdb lists one record per CDR3 protein. The data contain under 500,000 distinct CDR3 sequences, about a third of them seen just once; the ten biggest clones take up less than 0.85%. This receptor was obtained from a human donor with aplastic anemia. The V gene is TRBV9, the J gene TRBJ1-2, with 7 bases identical to TRBD1. The sequenced sample was sorted CD4+, CD8+, or CD8+CD57+ T cells (not recorded which) from PBMCs. The chain's CDR3 is CARSVEQGGNYGYTF. The CDR3 nucleotides are TGTGCCCGCAGCGTAGAGCAGGGGGGTAACTATGGCTACACCTTC.